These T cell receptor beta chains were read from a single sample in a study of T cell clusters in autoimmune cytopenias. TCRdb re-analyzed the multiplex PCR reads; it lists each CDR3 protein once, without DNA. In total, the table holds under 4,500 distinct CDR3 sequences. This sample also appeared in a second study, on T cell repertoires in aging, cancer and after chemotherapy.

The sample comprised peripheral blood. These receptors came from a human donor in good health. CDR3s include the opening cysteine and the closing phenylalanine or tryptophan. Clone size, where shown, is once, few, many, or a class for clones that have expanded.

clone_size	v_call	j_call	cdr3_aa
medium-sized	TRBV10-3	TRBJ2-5	CAISVREDQETQYF
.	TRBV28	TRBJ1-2	CASSNTLTGYTF
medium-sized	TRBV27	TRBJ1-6	CASSSRRGYNSPLHF
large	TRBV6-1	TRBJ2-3	CASSDGTGDTDTQYF
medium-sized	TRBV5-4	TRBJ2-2	CASSLRTSANTGELFF
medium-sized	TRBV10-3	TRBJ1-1	CAISEFDGEAFF
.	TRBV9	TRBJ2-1	CASSFRERGEQFF
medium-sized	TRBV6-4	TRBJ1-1	CASSDTPGGTEAFF
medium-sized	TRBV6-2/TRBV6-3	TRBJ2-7	CASSYGTSAYEQYF
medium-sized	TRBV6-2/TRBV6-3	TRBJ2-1	CASSYPSSGRLNEQFF
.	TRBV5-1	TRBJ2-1	CASTEVAGGRGNEQFF
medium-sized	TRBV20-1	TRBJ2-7	CSARAGRFYEQYF
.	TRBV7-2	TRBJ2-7	CASSRTQNNEQFF
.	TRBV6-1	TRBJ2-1	CASGRLAGGTFGDNEQFF
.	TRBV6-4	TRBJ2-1	CASSDSAGDRSYNEQFF
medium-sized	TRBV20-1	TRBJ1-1	CSAAQGAGSAEAFF
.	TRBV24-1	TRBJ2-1	CATSDRLAGGGDEQFF
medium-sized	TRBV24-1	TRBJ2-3	CATSDADRANRPDTQYF
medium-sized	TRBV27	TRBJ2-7	CASSLSRRHEQYF
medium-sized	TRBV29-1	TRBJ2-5	CSVWTSGTQETQYF
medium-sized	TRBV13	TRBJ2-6	CASSLGAGTRSGGANVLTF
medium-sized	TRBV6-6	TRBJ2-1	CASARASGYNEQFF
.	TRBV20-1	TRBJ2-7	CSARDAGREGLYEQYF
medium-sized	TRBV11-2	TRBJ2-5	CASSFLQGRETQYF
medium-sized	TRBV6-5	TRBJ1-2	CASSYSGSSGYTF
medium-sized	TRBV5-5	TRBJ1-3	CASSLDPGADTIYF
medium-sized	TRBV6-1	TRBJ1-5	CASSEAPGQGNQPQHF
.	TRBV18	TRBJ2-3	CASSPVSGGDTQYF
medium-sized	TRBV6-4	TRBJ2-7	CASSRGILPYSYEQYF
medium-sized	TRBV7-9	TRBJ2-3	CASSLGPATSTDTQYF